The 18 T cell receptor beta chains below all came from one sample that was sequenced in a study of T cells after yellow fever vaccination. TCRdb recomputed calls from the 5' RACE reads with MiXCR, one row per CDR3 protein. The table includes about 430,000 distinct CDR3 sequences, over 15% detected once. The sequencing here drew on PBMCs, taken before the yellow fever booster vaccination. These receptors all stem from a man in his late teens or twenties who received the YFV17D yellow fever vaccine.

This CDR3 reads CASSATMGNQPQHF. CDR3 DNA sequence: TGTGCCAGCAGCGCTACCATGGGGAATCAGCCCCAGCATTTT. The chain carries TRBV9 and TRBJ1-5; D unclear. CDR1 SGDLS and CDR2 YYNGEE come from the germline V gene. The CDR3 has 14 residues. V gave up 3 bases and J gave up 4 bases, with 11 bases separating them.

This chain joins TRBV20-1 and TRBJ2-1; TRBD2 agrees at 9 bases. Trimming cost V 3 bases and J 8 bases; bases outside gene matches: 8. Germline V gene data show CDR1 as DFQATT and CDR2 as SNEGSKA (reference sequence). CDR3 size: 14 residues. CDR3 protein: CSARGAGGSDEQFF. CDR3 coding DNA: TGCAGTGCTAGGGGAGCGGGGGGAAGCGATGAGCAGTTCTTC.

This chain connects TRBV5-1 to TRBJ1-2; D is ambiguous. CDR1 and CDR2 (germline): SGHRS, YFSETQ. Trimming removed 4 bases at V and 5 bases at J, with 6 bases between. This CDR3 region has 11 residues. Here the CDR3 DNA reads TGCGCCAGCAGCGAATTGTATGGCTACACCTTC. It is translated as CASSELYGYTF. The whole variable domain, filled in from reference TRBV5-1 and TRBJ1-2, reads KAGVTQTPRYLIKTRGQQVTLSCSPISGHRSVSWYQQTPGQGLQFLFEYFSETQRNKGNFPGRFSGRQFSNSRSEMNVSTLELGDSALYLCASSELYGYTFGSGTRLTVV.

The chain employs TRBV5-1 and TRBJ2-2, with D possibly being TRBD2 (5 bases). This CDR3 region has 14 residues. Germline V lookup: CDR1 SGHRS, CDR2 YFSETQ. V dropped 5 bases and J dropped 6 bases, with 14 bases sitting between them. The CDR3 here is CASRIGEGPGELFF. Written as DNA, the CDR3 is TGCGCCAGCAGAATCGGGGAAGGTCCCGGGGAGCTGTTTTTT.

The chain combines TRBV7-2 with TRBJ2-5; a weak D match, TRBD1 (6 bases). The germline V gene encodes CDR1 SGHTA and CDR2 FQGNSA. The V gene lost 5 bases and the J gene lost 5 bases, with 18 bases spanning the gap. The CDR3 contains 15 residues. In DNA form, the CDR3 reads TGTGCCAGCAGCGGGCGGAGGACAGCTCGGGAGACCCAGTACTTC. It translates to CASSGRRTARETQYF.

This chain joins TRBV20-1 and TRBJ2-5; 10 nucleotides align to TRBD1. Trimming removed 7 bases from V and 2 bases from J; junction bases left unmatched: 16. Germline CDR1 and CDR2: DFQATT and SNEGSKA (reference sequence). The CDR3 extends over 17 amino acids. The CDR3 DNA sequence: TGCAGTGACCATACTCCGATCGACAGGGGGCAGCAAGAGACCCAGTACTTC. Protein sequence: CSDHTPIDRGQQETQYF.

This clonotype has just a few counts. This chain links TRBV12-3 or TRBV12-4 with TRBJ2-4; D gene ambiguous. The CDR3 extends over 13 amino acids. Trimming removed 9 bases from V and 5 bases from J, with 14 bases in between. The CDR3 region is CASVGPTQNIQYF. CDR3 nucleotides: TGTGCCAGTGTGGGCCCTACCCAAAACATTCAGTACTTC.

The chain is built from TRBV20-1 and TRBJ2-3; tentatively, D is TRBD2 (7 bases). Germline V gene lookup returns CDR1 DFQATT and CDR2 SNEGSKA (reference sequence). The V end lost 8 bases, the J end lost 8 bases, and 23 bases lay between the germline ends. The CDR3 spans 14 residues. Here the CDR3 reads CSLREGVGMGTQYF. Written as DNA, the CDR3 is TGCAGTCTAAGGGAGGGGGTAGGGATGGGTACGCAGTATTTT.

The sample holds one count of this clonotype. The chain has TRBV18 and TRBJ2-3; tentatively, D is TRBD1 (6 bases). Germline V gene lookup returns CDR1 KGHSH and CDR2 LQKENI. Trimming took 4 bases from V and 4 from J, leaving 15 bases between them. CDR3 length: 15 residues. Here the CDR3 reads CASSLGQSPPDTQYF. CDR3 in DNA: TGTGCCAGCTCACTAGGACAGAGTCCGCCAGATACGCAGTATTTT.

This clonotype was seen a few times. The chain uses TRBV20-1 and TRBJ2-3; 9 bases map to TRBD1. The J segment lost 3 bases and the V segment lost 5 bases, leaving 6 bases of the junction unmatched. Germline loops: CDR1 DFQATT, CDR2 SNEGSKA (reference sequence). This CDR3 is built from 14 residues. CDR3 residues: CSAPKDRGTDTQYF. The CDR3 nucleotides read TGCAGTGCTCCTAAAGACAGGGGGACAGATACGCAGTATTTT.

This clonotype was seen a few times. The chain recombines TRBV21-1 with TRBJ1-5. TRBV21-1 is deemed a pseudogene. This CDR3 has 14 residues. Written as DNA, the CDR3 is TGTGCCAGCAGCAAAAAATGGGGTAATCAGCCCCAGCATTTT. Amino acid sequence: CASSKKWGNQPQHF.

Only a few counts were recorded for this clonotype. The rearrangement uses TRBV28 and TRBJ2-1; D may correspond to TRBD1 or TRBD2 (5 bases each). Germline V CDR1 and CDR2: MDHEN, SYDVKM. The V and J ends lost 7 bases and 8 bases respectively, with 12 bases between them. The CDR3 covers 12 residues. The CDR3 DNA is TGTGCCAGCAACACAATGGGGGATGAGCAGTTCTTC. This encodes CASNTMGDEQFF.

The V gene is TRBV7-2, the J gene TRBJ2-5; unclear D gene. CDR1 and CDR2 from the germline V gene are SGHTA and FQGNSA. CDR3 length: 14 residues. Trimming shortened V by 1 base and J by 5 bases, and 11 bases separated the two germline ends. In DNA form, the CDR3 reads TGTGCCAGCAGCTTAGGAGGCTGGCGGGAGACCCAGTACTTC. It translates to CASSLGGWRETQYF.

This chain links TRBV5-6 with TRBJ1-5; D call uncertain. Trimming took off 0 bases at V and 4 bases at J, with 11 bases between the two ends. CDR1 SGHDT and CDR2 YYEEEE come from the germline V gene. The CDR3 length is 15 residues. Written as DNA, the CDR3 is TGTGCCAGCAGCTTGGGCGTGAAGACTAATCAGCCCCAGCATTTT. As protein: CASSLGVKTNQPQHF.

The chain has TRBV20-1 and TRBJ1-1; D is ambiguous. Per germline, CDR1 DFQATT and CDR2 SNEGSKA (reference sequence). Trimming pared 2 bases from V and 4 bases from J, leaving 14 bases between. This CDR3 is built from 14 residues. CDR3 sequence reads: CSARSGRTPTEAFF. In nucleotides, the CDR3 is TGCAGTGCTAGATCAGGCAGGACGCCCACTGAAGCTTTCTTT.

This clonotype was recorded a few times. This chain links TRBV7-3 with TRBJ2-1; possibly TRBD2 for D (5 bases). The germline V gene has CDR1 SGHTA and CDR2 FQGTGA. There are 13 residues in the CDR3. V lost 4 bases and J lost 6, with 10 bases in between. In DNA, the CDR3 is TGTGCCAGCAGCTCGAGAGGGAGCAATGAGCAGTTCTTC. Residues: CASSSRGSNEQFF.

The chain joins TRBV20-1 to TRBJ2-3, with D possibly matching TRBD1 (6 bases). This CDR3 comprises 15 residues. V was shortened by 1 base and J by 4 bases, with 15 bases between the two germline ends. CDR1 and CDR2 from the germline V gene are DFQATT and SNEGSKA (reference sequence). CDR3 in DNA: TGCAGTGCTAGAGGGCCGCCCTGGGGGCCAGATACGCAGTATTTT. Its protein product is CSARGPPWGPDTQYF.

In its sample, this clonotype was seen a few times. The V call is TRBV20-1, the J call TRBJ1-5, with D uncertain. Per the germline V gene, CDR1 is DFQATT and CDR2 is SNEGSKA (reference sequence). The V end was cut by 3 bases, the J end by 0 bases, with 12 bases between. CDR3 size: 15 residues. The CDR3 DNA follows: TGCAGTGCTAGTCCCACCGCTTATAGCAATCAGCCCCAGCATTTT. It codes for CSASPTAYSNQPQHF.